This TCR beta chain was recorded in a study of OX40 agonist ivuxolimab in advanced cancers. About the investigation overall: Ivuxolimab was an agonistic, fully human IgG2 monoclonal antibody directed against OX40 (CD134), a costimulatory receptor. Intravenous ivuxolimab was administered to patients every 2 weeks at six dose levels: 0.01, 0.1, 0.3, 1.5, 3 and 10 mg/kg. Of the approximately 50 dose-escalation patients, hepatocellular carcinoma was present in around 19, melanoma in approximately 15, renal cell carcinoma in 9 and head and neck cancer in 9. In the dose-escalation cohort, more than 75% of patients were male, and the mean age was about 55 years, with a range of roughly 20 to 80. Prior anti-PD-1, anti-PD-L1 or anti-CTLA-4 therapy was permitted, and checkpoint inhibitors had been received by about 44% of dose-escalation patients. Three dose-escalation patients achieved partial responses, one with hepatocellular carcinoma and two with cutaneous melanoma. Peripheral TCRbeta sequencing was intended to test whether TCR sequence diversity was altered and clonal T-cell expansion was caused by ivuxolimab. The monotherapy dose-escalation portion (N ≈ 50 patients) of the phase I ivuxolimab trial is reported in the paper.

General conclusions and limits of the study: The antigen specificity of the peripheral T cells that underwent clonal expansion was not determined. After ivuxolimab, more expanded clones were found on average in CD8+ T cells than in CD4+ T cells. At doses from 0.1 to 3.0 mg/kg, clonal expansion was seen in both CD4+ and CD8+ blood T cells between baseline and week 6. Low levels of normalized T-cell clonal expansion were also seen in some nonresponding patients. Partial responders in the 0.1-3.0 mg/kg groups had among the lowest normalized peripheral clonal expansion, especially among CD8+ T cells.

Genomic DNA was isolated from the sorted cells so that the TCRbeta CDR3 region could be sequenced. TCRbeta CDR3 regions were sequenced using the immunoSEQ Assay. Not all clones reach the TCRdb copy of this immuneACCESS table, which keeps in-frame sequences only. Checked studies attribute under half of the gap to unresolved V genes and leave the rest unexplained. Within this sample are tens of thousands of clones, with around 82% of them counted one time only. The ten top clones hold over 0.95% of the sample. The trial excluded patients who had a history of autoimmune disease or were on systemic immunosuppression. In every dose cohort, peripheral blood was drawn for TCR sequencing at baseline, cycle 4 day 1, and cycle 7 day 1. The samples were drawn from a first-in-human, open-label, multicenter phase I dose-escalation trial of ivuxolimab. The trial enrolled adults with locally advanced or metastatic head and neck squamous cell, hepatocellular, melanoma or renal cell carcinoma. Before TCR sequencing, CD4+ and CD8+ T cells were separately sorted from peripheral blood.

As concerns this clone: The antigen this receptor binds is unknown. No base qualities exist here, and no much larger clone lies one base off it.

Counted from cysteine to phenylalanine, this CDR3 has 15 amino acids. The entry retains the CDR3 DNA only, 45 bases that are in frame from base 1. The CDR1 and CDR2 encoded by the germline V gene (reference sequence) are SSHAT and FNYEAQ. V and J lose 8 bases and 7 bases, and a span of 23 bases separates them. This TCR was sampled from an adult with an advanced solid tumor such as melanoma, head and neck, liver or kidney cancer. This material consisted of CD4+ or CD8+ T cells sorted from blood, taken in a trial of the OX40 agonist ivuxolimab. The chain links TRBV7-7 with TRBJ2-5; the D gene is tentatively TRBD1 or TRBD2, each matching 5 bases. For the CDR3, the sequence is CASARGATGGVTQYF. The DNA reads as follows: TGTGCCAGCGCGAGGGGAGCGACGGGTGGGGTGACCCAGTACTTC.